This T cell receptor beta chain was captured by sequencing in a study of Ad26.COV2.S vaccination and SARS-CoV-2 variants. Produced via immunoSEQ multiplex PCR; TCRdb's table is partial and in-frame only. The sample consists of around 450,000 clones, 88% of them appearing once. Germline values: CDR1 MGHDK, CDR2 SYGVNS. The germline V and J ends were trimmed by 6 bases and 1 base, with 12 bases remaining between them. This CDR3 contains 14 residues. Treatment denoted: about 20 received Ad26.COV2.S at low or high dose, single or two shots; 5 received placebo; per-sample allocation not given. Samples analyzed were those drawn on day 63 after the first vaccine or placebo injection.

The chain is built from TRBV25-1 and TRBJ2-5; D is uncertain. The receptor was derived from a person aged 18-65 years who received the Ad26.COV2.S COVID-19 vaccine or a placebo. Source: peripheral blood, taken in a trial of Ad26.COV2.S vaccine versus placebo. CDR3 in DNA: TGTGCCAGCAGCCGGGCAGACCGCCAAGAGACCCAGTACTTC. It codes for CASSRADRQETQYF. Full variable domain (missing parts from reference TRBV25-1 and TRBJ2-5): EADIYQTPRYLVIGTGKKITLECSQTMGHDKMYWYQQDPGMELHLIHYSYGVNSTEKGDLSSESTVSRIRTEHFPLTLESARPSHTSQYLCASSRADRQETQYFGPGTRLLVL.